The subject of this entry is one TCR beta chain. Its antigen remains unidentified. This entry belongs to a study of T-cell memory formation after mild COVID-19. Across the whole study: Largely, TCR clusters stayed within a single donor.

The V and J ends lost 0 bases and 3 bases respectively, with 12 bases between them. The CDR3 loop spans 16 amino acids. Per the germline V gene, CDR1 is MGHRA and CDR2 is YSYEKL. Study conclusions and caveats: Clones which contracted sat mainly in CM and EM if CD4+, and in EMRA if CD8+. The pre-infection memory compartment contained some responding clones, suggesting cross-reactive memory joined.

From 5'RACE with constant-segment primers came TCR alpha and TCR beta cDNA libraries that carried sample barcodes and UMIs. One entry per CDR3 protein, called by TCRdb with MiXCR from the 5' RACE reads. Among about 58,000 distinct CDR3 sequences listed, around a quarter were seen once. Sequenced: PBMCs or a T cell subset sorted from them (not recorded which). This receptor was identified in a man younger than 35 who had mild COVID-19 (a few samples of this study predate the infection). Cell type and time point are not known. The chain carries TRBV4-1 and TRBJ1-5; D remains ambiguous. The CDR3 spells CASSQDDIRNNQPQHF. The CDR3 DNA follows: TGCGCCAGCAGCCAAGACGATATCCGGAACAATCAGCCCCAGCATTTT.